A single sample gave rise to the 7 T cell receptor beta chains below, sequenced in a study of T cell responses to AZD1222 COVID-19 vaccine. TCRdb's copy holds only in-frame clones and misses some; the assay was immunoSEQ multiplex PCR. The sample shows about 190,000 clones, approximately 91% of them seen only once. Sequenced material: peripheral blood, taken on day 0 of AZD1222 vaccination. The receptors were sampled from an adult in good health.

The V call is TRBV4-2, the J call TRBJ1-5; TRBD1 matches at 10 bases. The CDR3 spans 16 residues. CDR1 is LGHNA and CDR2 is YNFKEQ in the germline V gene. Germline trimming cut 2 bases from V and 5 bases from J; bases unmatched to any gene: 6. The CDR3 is CASSQKTGGLYQPQHF. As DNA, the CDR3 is TGTGCCAGCAGCCAAAAGACAGGGGGCCTTTATCAGCCCCAGCATTTT.

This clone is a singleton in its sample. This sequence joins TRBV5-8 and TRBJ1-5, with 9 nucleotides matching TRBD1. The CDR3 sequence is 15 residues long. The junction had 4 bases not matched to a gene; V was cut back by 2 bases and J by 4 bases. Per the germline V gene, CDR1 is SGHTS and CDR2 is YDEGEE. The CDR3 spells CASSLTGTGNQPQHF. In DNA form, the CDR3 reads TGTGCCAGCAGCTTAACCGGGACAGGGAATCAGCCCCAGCATTTT.

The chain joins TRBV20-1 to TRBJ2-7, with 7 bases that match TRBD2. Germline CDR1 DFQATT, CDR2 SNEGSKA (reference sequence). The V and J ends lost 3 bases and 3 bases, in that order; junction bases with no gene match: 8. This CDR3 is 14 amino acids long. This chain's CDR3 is CSASPSGTIYEQYF. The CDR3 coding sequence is TGCAGTGCTAGTCCCAGCGGGACCATCTACGAGCAGTACTTC.

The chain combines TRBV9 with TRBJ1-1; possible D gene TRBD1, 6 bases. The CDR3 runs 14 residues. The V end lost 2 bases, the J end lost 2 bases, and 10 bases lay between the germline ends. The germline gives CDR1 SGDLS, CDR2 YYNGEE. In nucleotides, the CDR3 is TGTGCCAGCAGCGTCACAGGGACCAACACTGAAGCTTTCTTT. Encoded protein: CASSVTGTNTEAFF.

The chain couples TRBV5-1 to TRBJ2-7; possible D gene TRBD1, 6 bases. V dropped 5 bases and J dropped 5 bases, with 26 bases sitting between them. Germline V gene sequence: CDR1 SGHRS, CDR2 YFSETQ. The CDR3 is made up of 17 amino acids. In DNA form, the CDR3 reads TGCGCCAGCAGGATGACCCTACCCGGGACACACGGGAACGAGCAGTACTTC. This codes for CASRMTLPGTHGNEQYF.

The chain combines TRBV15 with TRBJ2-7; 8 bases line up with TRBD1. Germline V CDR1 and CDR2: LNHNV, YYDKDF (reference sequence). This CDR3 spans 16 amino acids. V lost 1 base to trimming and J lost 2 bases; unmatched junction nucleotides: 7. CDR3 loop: CATSRGSDRDAYEQYF. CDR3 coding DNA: TGTGCCACCAGCAGAGGATCGGACAGGGATGCCTACGAGCAGTACTTC.

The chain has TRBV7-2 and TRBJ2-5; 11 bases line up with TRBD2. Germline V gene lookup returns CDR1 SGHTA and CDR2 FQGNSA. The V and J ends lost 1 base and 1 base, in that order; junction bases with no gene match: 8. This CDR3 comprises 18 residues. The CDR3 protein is CASSLVLAGDPRQETQYF. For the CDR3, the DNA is TGTGCCAGCAGCTTAGTACTAGCGGGGGACCCCCGCCAAGAGACCCAGTACTTC. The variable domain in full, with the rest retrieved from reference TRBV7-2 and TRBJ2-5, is GAGVSQSPSNKVTEKGKDVELRCDPISGHTALYWYRQSLGQGLEFLIYFQGNSAPDKSGLPSDRFSAERTGGSVSTLTIQRTQQEDSAVYLCASSLVLAGDPRQETQYFGPGTRLLVL.